This entry lists 4 T cell receptor beta chains sequenced from one sample in a study of T cells after yellow fever vaccination. In TCRdb, the 5' RACE reads were re-called with MiXCR into one record per CDR3 protein. Among under 250,000 distinct CDR3 sequences listed, 6.9% were seen once. The specimen comprised CD4+ T cells sorted from PBMCs, sampled 15 days after the yellow fever booster vaccination. The receptors here all came from a young man who received the YFV17D yellow fever vaccine.

The chain couples TRBV7-9 to TRBJ2-1; the match to TRBD2 covers 7 bases. Germline CDR1 is SEHNR and CDR2 is FQNEAQ (reference sequence). The V and J ends lost 7 bases and 1 base, in that order; junction bases with no gene match: 7. This CDR3 is built from 15 residues. The chain's CDR3 is CASTQRDLSYNEQFF. The CDR3 DNA is TGTGCCAGCACCCAGCGGGACTTATCCTACAATGAGCAGTTCTTC.

This clonotype was observed a few times. The chain carries TRBV7-2 and TRBJ2-7; D is unclear. CDR1 SGHTA and CDR2 FQGNSA come from the germline V gene. V dropped 2 bases and J dropped 5 bases, with 13 bases sitting between them. The CDR3 covers 14 residues. CDR3 region: CASSLRARRDEQYF. For the CDR3, the DNA is TGTGCCAGCAGCTTAAGGGCCAGAAGGGACGAGCAGTACTTC.

The chain uses TRBV5-6 and TRBJ2-7; D is uncertain. CDR3 size: 12 residues. V lost 4 bases and J lost 6, with 11 bases in between. Germline CDR1 SGHDT, CDR2 YYEEEE. The CDR3 sequence: CASSTADREQYF. CDR3 sequence (DNA): TGTGCCAGCAGCACTGCGGATCGCGAGCAGTACTTC.

This clonotype was seen only a few times. This chain connects TRBV18 to TRBJ2-5; D is tentatively TRBD1 or TRBD2 (5 bases each). This CDR3 contains 15 residues. Germline CDR1 and CDR2: KGHSH and LQKENI. Between the trimmed V and J ends, which lost 4 bases and 5 bases, there was a span of 17 bases. The CDR3 here is CASSRPGTEWETQYF. Here the CDR3 DNA reads TGTGCCAGCTCACGTCCCGGGACGGAGTGGGAGACCCAGTACTTC.